One sample yielded the 22 T cell receptor beta chains listed below, sequenced in a study of cytomegalovirus exposure and HLA in healthy donors. PCR was performed using 60 Vbeta and 13 Jbeta primers. This table comes from immunoSEQ multiplex PCR, and its TCRdb copy is limited to in-frame clones, with some not included. The repertoire consists of 110,000 to 150,000 clones, with 73% occurring once and the leading ten covering about an eighth. Sequencing input: PBMCs. The receptors stem from a human donor in good health.

Only a few counts were recorded for this clone. The rearrangement uses TRBV5-6 and TRBJ2-1; 15 nucleotides agree with TRBD2. Per germline, CDR1 SGHDT and CDR2 YYEEEE. The CDR3 spans 17 residues. With V trimmed by 4 bases and J by 7 bases, 9 bases remained unmatched. CDR3 nucleotide sequence: TGTGCCAGCAGCGCACAAGGACTAGCGGGGGGGCCGAATGAGCAGTTCTTC. This translates into CASSAQGLAGGPNEQFF.

This chain joins TRBV18 and TRBJ1-1; 7 bases align to TRBD1. V trimming: 5 bases; J trimming: 0 bases; junction bases outside the gene matches: 9. Germline V gene data show CDR1 as KGHSH and CDR2 as LQKENI. The CDR3 spans 16 residues. The CDR3 reads CASSSFGGQVNTEAFF. CDR3 nucleotide sequence: TGTGCCAGCTCATCATTCGGCGGACAGGTGAACACTGAAGCTTTCTTT.

This clone was seen once. This sequence joins TRBV7-9 and TRBJ2-1; D call uncertain. Germline-derived CDR1 and CDR2 are SEHNR and FQNEAQ (reference sequence). The length of the CDR3 is 17 residues. V was trimmed by 1 base and J by 2 bases, leaving 15 bases between them. CDR3 bases: TGTGCCAGCAGCTTAGTGACTGACTTCATAGCCTACAATGAGCAGTTCTTC. Translating it yields CASSLVTDFIAYNEQFF. Drawing the rest from reference TRBV7-9 and TRBJ2-1, the complete variable domain is DTGVSQNPRHKITKRGQNVTFRCDPISEHNRLYWYRQTLGQGPEFLTYFQNEAQLEKSRLLSDRFSAERPKGSFSTLEIQRTEQGDSAMYLCASSLVTDFIAYNEQFFGPGTRLTVL.

Worth noting for this clone: The CDR3 carries no conserved terminal phenylalanine or tryptophan, so it likely arises from a read error. The limits of the CDR3 on the DNA are not certain, so only TCRdb's listed CDR3 is given. This sequence joins TRBV20-1 and TRBJ1-5. Germline-derived CDR1 and CDR2 are DFQATT and SNEGSKA (reference sequence). The CDR3 totals 11 residues, both ends included. CDR3 residues: CSADPTGLKGC.

The table lists this clone with a count of one. V and J are TRBV7-9 and TRBJ2-7; 7 nucleotides agree with TRBD1. V was pared by 5 bases and J by 4 bases, with 5 bases of the junction left unmatched. The CDR3 consists of 13 residues. From germline, CDR1 is SEHNR and CDR2 FQNEAQ (reference sequence). The CDR3 region is CASSLGTVYEQYF. The CDR3 bases are TGTGCCAGCAGCCTAGGGACAGTATACGAGCAGTACTTC.

The count of this clone is one. This chain joins TRBV10-3 and TRBJ2-7; 7 nucleotides agree with TRBD1. V was clipped by 6 bases and J by 2 bases; unmatched bases: 4. CDR1 and CDR2 from the germline V gene are ENHRY and SYGVKD. The CDR3 runs to 13 residues. The CDR3 coding sequence is TGTGCCATCAGGGGGGACAGAACCTACGAGCAGTACTTC. Encoded protein: CAIRGDRTYEQYF.

The chain joins TRBV6-5 to TRBJ1-1, with D possibly being TRBD1 (6 bases). V dropped 2 bases and J dropped 0 bases, with 7 bases sitting between them. The germline V gene encodes CDR1 MNHEY and CDR2 SVGAGI. CDR3 length equals 14 residues. CDR3 sequence reads: CASSYGQMNTEAFF. DNA of the CDR3: TGTGCCAGCAGTTACGGACAGATGAACACTGAAGCTTTCTTT.

The chain is built from TRBV6-5 and TRBJ2-1; 10 bases line up with TRBD1. CDR1 is MNHEY and CDR2 is SVGAGI in the germline V gene. This CDR3 has 15 amino acids. V gave up 5 bases and J gave up 3 bases; unmatched junction bases: 4. CDR3 nucleotide sequence: TGTGCCAGCAGTCCCGGACAGGGGGACTACAATGAGCAGTTCTTC. The encoded protein is CASSPGQGDYNEQFF.

The rearrangement joins TRBV5-4 to TRBJ2-5, with 12 bases aligning to TRBD2. Germline V gene lookup returns CDR1 SGHNT and CDR2 YYREEE (reference sequence). The CDR3 loop spans 16 amino acids. The ends lost 4 bases at V and 4 bases at J; junction bases unmatched: 8. In DNA form, the CDR3 reads TGTGCCAGCAGCATCGGACTAGCGGGGCCCCGAGAGACCCAGTACTTC. Translating it yields CASSIGLAGPRETQYF.

The chain employs TRBV7-2 and TRBJ2-1; 8 bases match TRBD2. Germline-derived CDR1 and CDR2 are SGHTA and FQGNSA. The CDR3 contains 14 residues. J was trimmed by 6 bases and V by 0 bases; bases with no gene match: 1. In nucleotides, the CDR3 is TGTGCCAGCAGCTTAGCGGGGACTAGCAATGAGCAGTTCTTC. Its translation: CASSLAGTSNEQFF.

This clone appeared once. The chain is built from TRBV2 and TRBJ2-3; D gene uncertain. Germline lookup yields CDR1 SNHLY and CDR2 FYNNEI. The V end lost 3 bases, the J end lost 6 bases, and 4 bases lay between the germline ends. This CDR3 has 11 amino acids. The CDR3 bases are TGTGCCAGCAGTGAGAGGGATACGCAGTATTTT. It translates to CASSERDTQYF.

The chain links TRBV10-1 to TRBJ2-2; 9 nucleotides match TRBD1. The CDR3 is made up of 14 amino acids. V dropped 7 bases and J dropped 3; count of bases not matched to a gene: 3. Per germline, CDR1 WNHNN and CDR2 SYGVQD (reference sequence). The DNA for the CDR3 is TGCGCCAGCACCAGGGACAGGGACACCGGGGAGCTGTTTTTT. Encoded protein: CASTRDRDTGELFF.

This sequence joins TRBV5-6 and TRBJ2-1; TRBD1 agrees at 9 bases. V was pared by 3 bases and J by 4 bases, with 17 bases of the junction left unmatched. This CDR3 is built from 19 residues. From germline, CDR1 is SGHDT and CDR2 YYEEEE. The CDR3 sequence is CASSWKFPGTGKRYNEQFF. CDR3 coding DNA: TGTGCCAGCAGCTGGAAATTTCCCGGGACAGGGAAGAGATACAATGAGCAGTTCTTC. Full variable domain (missing parts from reference TRBV5-6 and TRBJ2-1): DAGVTQSPTHLIKTRGQQVTLRCSPKSGHDTVSWYQQALGQGPQFIFQYYEEEERQRGNFPDRFSGHQFPNYSSELNVNALLLGDSALYLCASSWKFPGTGKRYNEQFFGPGTRLTVL.

The V and J genes are TRBV28 and TRBJ2-6; a possible D gene is TRBD2 (6 bases). CDR1 and CDR2 from the germline V gene are MDHEN and SYDVKM. This CDR3 region has 15 residues. Trimming cost V 6 bases and J 0 bases, with 9 bases left between them. CDR3 amino acids: CASRAGISGANVLTF. The CDR3 DNA is TGTGCCAGCAGGGCGGGAATCTCTGGGGCCAACGTCCTGACTTTC.

The rearrangement uses TRBV21-1 and TRBJ2-6; the table names TRBD2, a call not compared with the DNA. TRBV21-1 is a documented pseudogene. The CDR3 runs 19 residues. The CDR3 DNA reads as TGTGCCAGCAGCACCCGGACTAGCGGGGGGGCTGCTGGGGCCAACGTCCTGACTTTC. As protein: CASSTRTSGGAAGANVLTF.

CDR3 nucleotides: TGTGCCAGCAGCTGGACAGGGGATCAGCCCCAGCATTTT. Translation gives CASSWTGDQPQHF. The chain combines TRBV7-9 with TRBJ1-5; 9 bases fit TRBD1. The CDR3 is made up of 13 amino acids. Germline-derived CDR1 and CDR2 are SEHNR and FQNEAQ (reference sequence). V lost 4 bases and J lost 5; bases outside the gene matches: 0.

This clone occurred a few times. The chain links TRBV2 to TRBJ2-5; D remains ambiguous. Trimming took 2 bases from V and 3 from J, leaving 7 bases between them. The CDR3 is made up of 13 amino acids. The V gene's germline CDR1 is SNHLY and CDR2 FYNNEI. The CDR3 sequence: CASSEPPEETQYF. The DNA for the CDR3 is TGTGCCAGCAGTGAACCCCCCGAAGAGACCCAGTACTTC. Full variable domain (rest looked up from reference TRBV2 and TRBJ2-5): EPEVTQTPSHQVTQMGQEVILRCVPISNHLYFYWYRQILGQKVEFLVSFYNNEISEKSEIFDDQFSVERPDGSNFTLKIRSTKLEDSAMYFCASSEPPEETQYFGPGTRLLVL.

The chain links TRBV10-1 to TRBJ2-5; D is possibly TRBD1 (5 bases). The closer fit of TRBJ2-7 to the DNA end suggests the J call may be wrong. The germline CDR1 and CDR2 sequences are WNHNN and SYGVQD (reference sequence). The CDR3 is 13 amino acids. In DNA form, the CDR3 reads TGCGCCAGCTCATACACAGGATTCGGCGAGCAGTACTTC. Its translation: CASSYTGFGEQYF.

Worth noting for this clone: At the DNA level, this CDR3 is encoded by other sequences in the same sample as well. The chain has TRBV6-6 and TRBJ1-1; perhaps TRBD1 as D (5 bases). The CDR3 runs 13 residues. Germline V lookup: CDR1 MNHNY, CDR2 SVGAGI (reference sequence). Trimming removed 6 bases at V and 0 bases at J, with 8 bases between. The DNA of the CDR3 is TGTGCCAGCAGCCTGACAGTGAACACTGAAGCTTTCTTT. It codes for CASSLTVNTEAFF.

This clone was observed a few times. The V gene is TRBV11-2, the J gene TRBJ1-1; D gene uncertain. Per germline, CDR1 SGHAT and CDR2 FQNNGV. This CDR3 region has 13 residues. Trimming stripped 0 bases from V and 5 bases from J, with 7 bases between. CDR3 in DNA: TGTGCCAGCAGCTTAGAAGCGGGGACTGAAGCTTTCTTT. This encodes CASSLEAGTEAFF.

V and J are TRBV5-1 and TRBJ1-1, with D unclear. CDR3 length: 15 residues. Germline V gives CDR1 SGHRS, CDR2 YFSETQ. Trimming took 0 bases from V and 1 from J, leaving 10 bases between them. CDR3 DNA sequence: TGCGCCAGCAGCTTGGGAGGGTACGAGAACACTGAAGCTTTCTTT. This encodes CASSLGGYENTEAFF. Combining the CDR3 with reference TRBV5-1 and TRBJ1-1 gives the whole variable domain KAGVTQTPRYLIKTRGQQVTLSCSPISGHRSVSWYQQTPGQGLQFLFEYFSETQRNKGNFPGRFSGRQFSNSRSEMNVSTLELGDSALYLCASSLGGYENTEAFFGQGTRLTVV.

The chain couples TRBV5-1 to TRBJ2-5, with 10 bases matching TRBD1. V lost 4 bases to trimming and J lost 5 bases; unmatched junction nucleotides: 5. Germline values: CDR1 SGHRS, CDR2 YFSETQ. The CDR3 is made up of 14 amino acids. Here the CDR3 reads CASSPGQGGETQYF. DNA of the CDR3: TGCGCCAGCAGCCCAGGACAGGGGGGGGAGACCCAGTACTTC.